This TCR beta chain derives from a study of blood T cell repertoires in COVID-19. The V end lost 5 bases, the J end lost 0 bases, and 10 bases lay between the germline ends. The CDR3 totals 14 residues. Germline CDR1 and CDR2: MDHEN and SYDVKM. Assay used: immunoSEQ multiplex PCR; TCRdb lists only in-frame clones, some missing. The table shows about 200,000 clones, with roughly four fifths occurring only once. The origin of this receptor is a woman of 80 years or more with COVID-19, enrolled during active disease. The material sequenced was peripheral blood. The chain combines TRBV28 with TRBJ1-2, with D perhaps TRBD1 (6 bases). CDR3 in amino acids: CASSDAGANYGYTF. The CDR3 DNA reads TGTGCCAGCAGTGACGCAGGGGCTAACTATGGCTACACCTTC.